The entry below gives a single T cell receptor beta chain sequence along with its context. Its target antigen remains unknown. No base quality information exists; no much larger clone differs at one position. To prepare the library, the immunoSEQ multiplex PCR assay was applied. For the multiplex PCR, a mixture combining 60 forward primers for TCR Vbeta segments and 13 reverse primers for TCR Jbeta segments was used. The CDR3 region of rearranged TCR beta genes was amplified from genomic DNA with a multiplex PCR assay. The Illumina HiSeq System was used to sequence the amplified TCR beta libraries as 87-base-pair reads. On the authors' methods: A later analysis tallied roughly 78 million unique TCR beta chains across the 666 repertoires, and about 10 million of those chains were shared by two or more donors. Raw reads were error-corrected and collapsed into unique sequences with a nearest-neighbor algorithm that merged closely related sequences to remove PCR and sequencing errors. V, D and J gene segments were assigned by aligning CDR3 sequences to IMGT reference sequences. For a sequence to be retained, at least a six-nucleotide match to both a V gene segment and a J gene segment was required. Rearrangements were classified as productive when the CDR3 lacked stop codons and remained in frame with V and J, and all other rearrangements were classified as non-productive. CDR3 was defined by IMGT convention, running from the second conserved V-encoded cysteine to the conserved J-encoded phenylalanine. In an earlier analysis of 587 of the donors, sequences lacking an unambiguous match to a single V gene segment were excluded. An earlier analysis of a few hundred of the donors called V segments functional above 56.7% productive rearrangements and segregating when the between-donor standard deviation exceeded 5%. A statistical classification framework was built for diagnosing cytomegalovirus status from the catalog of TCR beta chain sequences. V and J gene assignment, in a later analysis, came from comparing TCR nucleotide sequences with IMGT/GENE-DB human TR gene sequences. The TCRdist pipeline was used in a later analysis to assign CDR3 sequences and most-parsimonious VDJ recombination scenarios. A later analysis defined each TCR beta chain by its CDR3 amino acid sequence plus V-gene family, and excluded reads lacking a unique V-gene family. To address suspected cross-contamination and a sequencing artifact, a later analysis removed 450 to 700 highly shared, low-generation-probability nucleotide sequences. In a later analysis, a clonal expansion index for each public chain was calculated from normalized within-repertoire ranks of inferred template counts. In a later analysis, generation probabilities were computed using a VDJ recombination model fitted to out-of-frame rearrangements, and the results were checked against IGoR. In a later analysis, hypergeometric tests were used to score TCR-TCR, TCR-HLA and TCR-CMV co-occurrence, with a repertoire-size bias correction applied to TCR pairs. False discovery rates were estimated in a later analysis by permuting HLA or CMV assignments 20 times. In a later analysis, co-occurring TCRs were grouped with DBSCAN, and TCRdist sequence similarity was added when clustering was performed within HLA-allele-positive subsets. Repertoires with fewer than 30,000 or more than 120,000 public chains, plus five repertoires with anomalous nucleotide sharing, were excluded from co-occurrence clustering. TCRdb stores this immuneACCESS table with in-frame sequences only. Part of the clones is absent; in the studies checked, under half of the shortfall reflects unresolved V genes, and no reason is known for the rest. That table gives V, J and clone size, and the DNA gave D and trimming. For this sample there are 100,000 or so clones; about 83% appear just once. Roughly 6% of the sample goes to the ten largest clones.

The source of the sample is a study of cytomegalovirus exposure and HLA in healthy donors (dated by TCRdb to 2016 to 2017). About the investigation overall: In an earlier analysis of approximately 640 of the donors, approximately 260 Gb of sequence data and 90 million to 120 million unique TCR beta sequences from about 190 million T cells were reported. An early release covering about 600 HLA-typed donors comprised 300 to 350 gigabases of sequencing data and around 86 million unique TCR sequences. Of the 398 genotyped donors, approximately 82% fell in the genetic ancestry cluster associated with self-reported Caucasian donors. The study aimed to test whether signatures of past pathogen exposure could be identified by cataloging public T cell receptors. The study used immunosequencing to profile the T cell repertoires of 670 or so subjects and linked those repertoires to cytomegalovirus serostatus. A separate validation cohort of roughly 110 different subjects was used in addition to the roughly 640-subject first cohort. To predict cytomegalovirus infection status, the study brought together high-throughput TCR immunosequencing, statistical association of individual TCRs with disease status, and machine learning. To study patterns of TCR occurrence, a later analysis re-analyzed previously published TCR beta repertoires from just over 650 donors and added high-resolution HLA genotyping. Rather than drawing on any new phenotypic data, the later analysis identified candidate immune exposures from TCR beta sequences and the way those sequences occurred across donors. To decide whether each TCR beta V gene segment behaved as functional or pseudogenic, an earlier analysis of over 500 of the donors relied on high-throughput TCR beta sequencing. Donor age, sex, ethnicity and CMV serostatus were collected together with the repertoire data. A later genetic analysis used genome-wide SNP genotypes for about 65% of the roughly 700 donors, treating that subset as a discovery cohort. All discovery cohort repertoires had been generated on a single sequencing platform. HLA typing included class I and class II loci at four-digit resolution. Typing coverage varied by locus: about 620-630 donors for A, B, C, DRB1 and DQB1; 522 for DQA1; approximately 610 for DPA1; fewer than 480 for DPB1. Several DR-DQ haplotypes were handled as single units for association and clustering because linkage in the cohort was strong. On average, roughly 240,000 unique TCR beta nucleotide sequences were sequenced per donor among more than 350 genotyped donors of the cohort, with about 17% of those sequences being non-productive. General study outcomes and caveats: For the cohort, immune exposure information was limited to CMV serostatus. While some public TCRs were present in many individuals, most TCR sequences turned up only very rarely across donors. The classifier was reported to diagnose cytomegalovirus status with high specificity and sensitivity in both the original and validation cohorts. A further reported finding was that TCR beta sequences accurately predicted the HLA-A and HLA-B alleles for most subjects in the first cohort. Some IMGT-functional V segments, including TRBV6-2 and TRBV6-3, could not be told apart with the 87-base-pair reads, so those segments were excluded. This cohort had only TCR beta chains sequenced, and the lack of alpha or paired-chain data limited which features could be detected. A later analysis found that most CMV-associated TCR beta chains appeared HLA-restricted, with HLA associations seemingly driven largely by CMV exposure. Presence/absence analyses assumed roughly uniform sequencing depth across donors, an assumption that may not hold. When HLA alleles, especially DR and DQ, strongly co-occurred, TCR associations were difficult to assign to individual alleles. A later genetic analysis reported fewer N-insertions in productive TCRs among donors in an Asian-associated ancestry cluster than the approximately 700-donor mean. According to a later analysis, TCR association rates differed among HLA loci, with DRB1 alleles showing the most associated TCRs and HLA-C alleles showing the fewest. The earlier analysis of about 600 of the donors excluded seventeen rarely observed V segments, including chromosome 9 orphons, because counts were too low. At a false discovery rate of 0.05, a later analysis linked 16,000 or so TCR beta sequences to specific HLA alleles. In vitro tests confirmed that a few of the cytomegalovirus-associated TCR beta chains recognize cytomegalovirus antigens. Linkage disequilibrium might explain the correlated functional status among segregating V segments, but an unknown experimental factor could not be ruled out. V-gene and J-gene trimming of TCR beta chains was associated with a missense DCLRE1C variant in a later genetic analysis, and the association was replicated in an independent cohort. A cluster of highly shared sequence variants was judged likely to represent a technical artifact of the sequencing pipeline. The study gave a list of 150 to 200 TCR beta chains associated with cytomegalovirus. According to a later analysis, parvovirus B19, influenza, CMV and Epstein-Barr virus appeared linked to several top co-occurrence clusters. Because HLA typing was unavailable for some donors at each locus, only the typed subset was used in association tests. In a later analysis, HLA-associated TCR beta chains were found to be more clonally expanded and to have lower generation probabilities than equally common non-associated chains. An earlier analysis of 450 to 750 of the donors showed that most TCR beta V segments appeared in productive rearrangements either about 90% or about 30% of the time, which broadly matched IMGT annotations. According to the authors, the approach could potentially be generalized to other disease states and immunological phenotypes.

The CDR3 starts with the cysteine, ends with the phenylalanine, and has 14 residues. Kept here is only the CDR3 DNA, which spans 42 bases and is read in frame from base 1. The CDR1 and CDR2 encoded by the germline V gene (reference sequence) are SGHNT and YYREEE. The cohort comprised 666 healthy bone marrow donors. All cohort members were sampled while nominally healthy, although unrecorded immune exposures were likely present. The donor was CMV seronegative and was included in the group of several hundred seronegative cohort members. Every donor gave a peripheral blood sample, and the peripheral blood mononuclear cells from that sample were used for TCR beta sequencing. Genomic DNA extraction from the blood cell samples was performed with the Qiagen DNeasy Blood Extraction Kit.

The V and J genes are TRBV5-4 and TRBJ2-5; 8 bases in the middle match TRBD1. Near its end, the DNA agrees better with TRBJ2-7, so the J call may be wrong. This receptor was taken from a man younger than 30 in good health and CMV-seronegative. Sequencing input: PBMCs. The nucleotide sequence reads TGTGCCAGCAGCTCCCTGACAGGGGCCTACGAGCAGTACTTC. The translation is CASSSLTGAYEQYF.